The source of this TCR beta chain is a study of shared clonotypes between healthy human individuals. Germline V gives CDR1 SSHAT, CDR2 FNYEAQ (reference sequence). This CDR3 is built from 13 residues. Per sorted-subset replicate PCR, input was approximately 180 ng DNA, representing about 29,000 T cell genomes. Libraries were prepared by immunoSEQ multiplex PCR; TCRdb keeps only in-frame clonotypes and omits some of them. The sample contains about 580,000 clones, 98% of which appear only once. CD8 cells classed as naive were CD45RO-negative and positively selected for CCR7, excluding terminally differentiated effector memory CD45RA+ cells.

This chain uses TRBV7-7 with TRBJ2-1; 8 bases line up with TRBD2. Material: naive CD8+ T cells sorted from blood. The source of this sequence is a man aged 30 to 39 in good health. For the CDR3, the DNA is TGTGCGATCAGACCAGCGGGGGTAAATGAGCAGTTCTTC. Translation: CAIRPAGVNEQFF.